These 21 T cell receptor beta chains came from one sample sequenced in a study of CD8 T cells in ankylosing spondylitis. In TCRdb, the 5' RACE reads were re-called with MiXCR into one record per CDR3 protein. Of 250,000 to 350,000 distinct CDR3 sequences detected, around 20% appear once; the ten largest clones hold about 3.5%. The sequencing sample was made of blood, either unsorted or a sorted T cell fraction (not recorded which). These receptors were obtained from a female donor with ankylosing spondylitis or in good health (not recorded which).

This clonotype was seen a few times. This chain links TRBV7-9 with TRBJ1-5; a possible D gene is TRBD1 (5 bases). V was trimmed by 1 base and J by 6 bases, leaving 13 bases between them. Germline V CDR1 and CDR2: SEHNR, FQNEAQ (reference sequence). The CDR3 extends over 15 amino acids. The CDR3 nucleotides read TGTGCCAGCAGCTTAGATGGGGCGGAATTTCAGCCCCAGCATTTT. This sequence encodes CASSLDGAEFQPQHF.

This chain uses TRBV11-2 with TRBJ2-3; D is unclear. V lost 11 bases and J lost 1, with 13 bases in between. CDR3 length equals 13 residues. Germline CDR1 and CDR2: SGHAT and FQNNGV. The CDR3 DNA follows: TGTGCCTCGGCCCAAGGCGGCACAGATACGCAGTATTTT. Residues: CASAQGGTDTQYF.

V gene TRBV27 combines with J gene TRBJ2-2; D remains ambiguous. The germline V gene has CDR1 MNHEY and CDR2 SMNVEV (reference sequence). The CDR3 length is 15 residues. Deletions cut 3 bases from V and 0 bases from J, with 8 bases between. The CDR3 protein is CASSFRRSNTGELFF. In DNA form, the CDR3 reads TGTGCCAGCAGTTTTAGGCGGTCGAACACCGGGGAGCTGTTTTTT.

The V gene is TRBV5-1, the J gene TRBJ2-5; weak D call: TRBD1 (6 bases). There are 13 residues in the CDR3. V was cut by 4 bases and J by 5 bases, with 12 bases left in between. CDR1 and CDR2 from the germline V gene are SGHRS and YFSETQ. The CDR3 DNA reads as TGCGCCAGCAGCGCGGACAGTTTGGAGACCCAGTACTTC. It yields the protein CASSADSLETQYF.

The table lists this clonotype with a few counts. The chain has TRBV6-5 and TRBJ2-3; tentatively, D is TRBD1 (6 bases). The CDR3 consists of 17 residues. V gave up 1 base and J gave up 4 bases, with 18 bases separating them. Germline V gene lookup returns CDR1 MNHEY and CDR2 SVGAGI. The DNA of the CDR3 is TGTGCCAGCAGTTACTTAGGAGTTGGGGGCGACGCAGATACGCAGTATTTT. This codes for CASSYLGVGGDADTQYF.

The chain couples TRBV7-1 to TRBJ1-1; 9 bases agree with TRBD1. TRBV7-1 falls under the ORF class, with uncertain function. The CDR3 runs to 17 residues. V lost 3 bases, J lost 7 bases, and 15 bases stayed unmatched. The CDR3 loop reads CASSSYRGRLVMDEAFF. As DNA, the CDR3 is TGTGCCAGCAGCTCGTACAGGGGGCGCTTGGTTATGGATGAAGCTTTCTTT.

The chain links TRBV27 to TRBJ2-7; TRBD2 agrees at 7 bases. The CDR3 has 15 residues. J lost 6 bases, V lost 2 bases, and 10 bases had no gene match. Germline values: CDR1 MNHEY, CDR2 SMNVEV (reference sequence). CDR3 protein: CASSLVAGVRSEQYF. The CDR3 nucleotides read TGTGCCAGCAGTTTAGTGGCGGGAGTGAGGAGCGAGCAGTACTTC.

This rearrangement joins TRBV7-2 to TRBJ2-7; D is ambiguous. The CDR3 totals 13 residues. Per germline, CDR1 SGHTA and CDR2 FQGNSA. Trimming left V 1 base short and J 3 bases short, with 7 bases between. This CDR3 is CASSLDFNYEQYF. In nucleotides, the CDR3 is TGTGCCAGCAGCTTAGACTTCAACTACGAGCAGTACTTC. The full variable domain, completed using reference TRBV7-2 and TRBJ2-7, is GAGVSQSPSNKVTEKGKDVELRCDPISGHTALYWYRQSLGQGLEFLIYFQGNSAPDKSGLPSDRFSAERTGGSVSTLTIQRTQQEDSAVYLCASSLDFNYEQYFGPGTRLTVT.

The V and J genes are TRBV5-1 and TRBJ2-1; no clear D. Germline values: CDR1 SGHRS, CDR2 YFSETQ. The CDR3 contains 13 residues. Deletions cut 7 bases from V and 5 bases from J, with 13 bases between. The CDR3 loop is CASYRSDHNEQFF. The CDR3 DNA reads TGCGCCAGCTACCGATCGGATCACAATGAGCAGTTCTTC.

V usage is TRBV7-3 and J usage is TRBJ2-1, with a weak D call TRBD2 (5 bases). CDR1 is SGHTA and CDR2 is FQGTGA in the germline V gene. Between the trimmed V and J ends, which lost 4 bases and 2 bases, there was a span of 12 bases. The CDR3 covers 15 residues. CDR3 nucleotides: TGTGCCAGCAGCTCTGGACTTATGACCTACAATGAGCAGTTCTTC. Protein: CASSSGLMTYNEQFF.

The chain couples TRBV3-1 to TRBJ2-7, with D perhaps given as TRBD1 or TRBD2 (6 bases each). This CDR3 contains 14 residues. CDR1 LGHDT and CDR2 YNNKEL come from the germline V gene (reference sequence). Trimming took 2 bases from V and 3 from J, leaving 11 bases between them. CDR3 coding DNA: TGTGCCAGCAGCCAAAGGGGGGAAGGCTACGAGCAGTACTTC. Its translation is CASSQRGEGYEQYF.

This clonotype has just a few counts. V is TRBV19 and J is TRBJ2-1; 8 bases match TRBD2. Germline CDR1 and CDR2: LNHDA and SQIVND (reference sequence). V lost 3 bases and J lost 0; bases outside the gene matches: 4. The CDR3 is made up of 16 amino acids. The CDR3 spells CASSILTSASYNEQFF. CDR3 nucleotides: TGTGCCAGTAGTATCCTGACTAGCGCCTCCTACAATGAGCAGTTCTTC.

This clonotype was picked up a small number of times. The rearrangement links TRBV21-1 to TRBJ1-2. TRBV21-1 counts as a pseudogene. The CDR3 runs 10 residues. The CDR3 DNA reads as TGTGCCAGCAGGCCCTATGGCTACACCTTC. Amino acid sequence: CASRPYGYTF.

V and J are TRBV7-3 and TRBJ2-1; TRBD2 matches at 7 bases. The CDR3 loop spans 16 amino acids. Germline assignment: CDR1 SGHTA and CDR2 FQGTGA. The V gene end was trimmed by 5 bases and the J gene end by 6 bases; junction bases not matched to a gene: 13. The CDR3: CASSLASIGTTNEQFF. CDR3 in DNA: TGTGCCAGCAGCCTCGCGTCTATCGGGACTACCAATGAGCAGTTCTTC. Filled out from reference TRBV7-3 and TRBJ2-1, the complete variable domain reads GAGVSQTPSNKVTEKGKYVELRCDPISGHTALYWYRQSLGQGPEFLIYFQGTGAADDSGLPNDRFFAVRPEGSVSTLKIQRTERGDSAVYLCASSLASIGTTNEQFFGPGTRLTVL.

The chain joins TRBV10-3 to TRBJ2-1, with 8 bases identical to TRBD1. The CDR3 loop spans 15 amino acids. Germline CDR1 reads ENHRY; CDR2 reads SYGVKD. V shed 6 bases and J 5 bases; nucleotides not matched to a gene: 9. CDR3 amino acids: CAISPRTGSNNEQFF. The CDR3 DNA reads TGTGCCATCAGCCCAAGGACAGGGTCAAACAATGAGCAGTTCTTC.

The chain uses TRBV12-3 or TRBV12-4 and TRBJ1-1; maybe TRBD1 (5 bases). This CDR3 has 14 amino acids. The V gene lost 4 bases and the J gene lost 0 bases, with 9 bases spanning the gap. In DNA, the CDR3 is TGTGCCAGCAGTTCCGGGGCTGTGAACACTGAAGCTTTCTTT. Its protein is CASSSGAVNTEAFF.

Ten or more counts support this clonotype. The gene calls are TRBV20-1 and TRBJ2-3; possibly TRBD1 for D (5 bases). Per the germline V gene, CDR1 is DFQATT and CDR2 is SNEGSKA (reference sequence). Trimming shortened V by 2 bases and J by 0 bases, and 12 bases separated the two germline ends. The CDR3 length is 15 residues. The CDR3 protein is CSARRSTVSTDTQYF. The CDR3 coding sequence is TGCAGTGCTAGAAGGTCGACAGTAAGCACAGATACGCAGTATTTT.

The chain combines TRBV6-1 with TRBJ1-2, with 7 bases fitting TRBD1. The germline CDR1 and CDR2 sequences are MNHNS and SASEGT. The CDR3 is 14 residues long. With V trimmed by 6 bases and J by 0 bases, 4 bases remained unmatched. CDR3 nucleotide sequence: TGTGCCAGCAGCAGGGACAGAGCTAACTATGGCTACACCTTC. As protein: CASSRDRANYGYTF.

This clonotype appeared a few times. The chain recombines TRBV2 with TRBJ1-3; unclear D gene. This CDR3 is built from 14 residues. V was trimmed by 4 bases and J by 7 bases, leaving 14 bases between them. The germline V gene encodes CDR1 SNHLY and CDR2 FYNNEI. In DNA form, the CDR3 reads TGTGCCAGCAGTGGTACATCCGCCCGGAACACCATATATTTT. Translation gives CASSGTSARNTIYF.

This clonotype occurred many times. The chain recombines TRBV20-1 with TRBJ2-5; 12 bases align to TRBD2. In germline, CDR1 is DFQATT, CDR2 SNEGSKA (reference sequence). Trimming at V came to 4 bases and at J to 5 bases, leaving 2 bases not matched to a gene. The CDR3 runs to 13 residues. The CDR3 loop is CSATGLAGETQYF. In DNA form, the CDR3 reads TGCAGTGCTACCGGACTAGCGGGGGAGACCCAGTACTTC.

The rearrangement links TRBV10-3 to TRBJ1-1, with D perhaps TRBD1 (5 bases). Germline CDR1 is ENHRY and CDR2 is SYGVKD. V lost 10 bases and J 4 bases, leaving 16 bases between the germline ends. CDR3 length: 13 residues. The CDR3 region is CATGLGLGTEAFF. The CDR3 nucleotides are TGTGCCACGGGACTGGGATTAGGCACTGAAGCTTTCTTT.